These 32 T cell receptor beta chains share one sample of origin, sequenced in a study of long-term antiretroviral therapy in people with HIV. The authors ran the immunoSEQ assay, v3.0, at survey level. Measured with immunoSEQ multiplex PCR; TCRdb has only the in-frame clones, and not every one. This table holds fewer than 25,000 clones, 80% to 85% found once. Source: unsorted PBMCs, taken at the start of antiretroviral therapy, before treatment. The origin of the receptors is a woman aged 18 to 35 with HIV.

The chain links TRBV28 to TRBJ1-4; the match to TRBD1 covers 8 bases. CDR1 MDHEN and CDR2 SYDVKM come from the germline V gene. With 8 bases clipped from V and 8 bases from J, the junction kept 7 bases outside the gene matches. This CDR3 region has 13 residues. CDR3 region: CASSGQGHEKLFF. In DNA form, the CDR3 reads TGTGCCAGCTCAGGACAGGGTCACGAAAAACTGTTTTTT.

A remark on this clone: Germline is not matched at one junction end, which may reflect a read error. The chain recombines TRBV5-4 with TRBJ2-7, with TRBD1 identical over 7 bases. CDR1 is SGHNT and CDR2 is YYREEE in the germline V gene (reference sequence). The CDR3 runs to 13 residues. The CDR3 coding sequence is TGCGCCAGCAGCCAAGACAGGGCCTACGAGCAGTACTTC. Translation gives CASSQDRAYEQYF.

Turning to this clone: Other DNA sequences in this specimen translate into the identical CDR3. The chain carries TRBV9 and TRBJ1-1; D gene uncertain. This CDR3 region has 12 residues. V lost 4 bases to trimming and J lost 2 bases, with 6 bases between them. Germline lookup yields CDR1 SGDLS and CDR2 YYNGEE. The CDR3 coding sequence is TGTGCCAGCAGCCTTTCAAACACTGAAGCTTTCTTT. Translating gives CASSLSNTEAFF.

V and J are TRBV19 and TRBJ2-5, with D tentatively TRBD1 or TRBD2 (6 bases each). The CDR3 is 15 amino acids. Germline lookup yields CDR1 LNHDA and CDR2 SQIVND (reference sequence). V dropped 7 bases and J dropped 2 bases, with 17 bases sitting between them. The CDR3 sequence is CASNTGRRGQETQYF. CDR3 DNA: TGTGCCAGTAACACAGGGAGGAGGGGACAAGAGACCCAGTACTTC.

The chain recombines TRBV5-6 with TRBJ1-4; possibly TRBD1 for D (6 bases). This CDR3 contains 15 residues. Looked up from germline, CDR1 is SGHDT and CDR2 is YYEEEE. V was pared by 1 base and J by 7 bases, with 14 bases between. CDR3 residues: CASSLCRGSFEKLFF. CDR3 DNA sequence: TGTGCCAGCAGCTTGTGCAGGGGCTCTTTTGAAAAACTGTTTTTT.

This chain connects TRBV5-1 to TRBJ2-7, with TRBD1 matching over 12 bases. The CDR3 has 17 residues. V gave up 4 bases and J gave up 0 bases; unmatched junction bases: 8. In germline, CDR1 is SGHRS, CDR2 YFSETQ. The CDR3 bases are TGCGCCAGCAGCCTTCCCGGGACAGGGGGCTTCTCCTACGAGCAGTACTTC. Translating it yields CASSLPGTGGFSYEQYF.

This clone occurred once. The chain is built from TRBV5-1 and TRBJ1-4; D is unclear. V gave up 2 bases and J gave up 0 bases, with 8 bases separating them. The CDR3 has 15 residues. Germline CDR1 and CDR2: SGHRS and YFSETQ. The DNA of the CDR3 is TGCGCCAGCAGCTTTGCAGGTGCAACTAATGAAAAACTGTTTTTT. As protein: CASSFAGATNEKLFF.

The rearrangement joins TRBV28 to TRBJ2-2, with 10 bases fitting TRBD1. The junction had 5 bases not matched to a gene; V was cut back by 3 bases and J by 4 bases. CDR1 is MDHEN and CDR2 is SYDVKM in the germline V gene. The CDR3 length is 16 residues. The CDR3 DNA follows: TGTGCCAGCAGTTTCCGGGACAGGGGCCCCACCGGGGAGCTGTTTTTT. Its protein product is CASSFRDRGPTGELFF.

The V call is TRBV28, the J call TRBJ2-7; D not certain. CDR3 length equals 14 residues. Trimming pared 2 bases from V and 2 bases from J, leaving 10 bases between. Germline loops: CDR1 MDHEN, CDR2 SYDVKM. The CDR3 DNA follows: TGTGCCAGCAGTTTAAGGCTAACAACCTACGAGCAGTACTTC. Residues: CASSLRLTTYEQYF.

The chain carries TRBV6-6 and TRBJ1-4; D gene unclear. CDR3 length equals 13 residues. Germline V CDR1 and CDR2: MNHNY, SVGAGI (reference sequence). Trimming removed 8 bases from V and 7 bases from J, with 14 bases in between. The CDR3 DNA reads as TGTGCCAGCCTACCCAGTACGAGTGAAAAACTGTTTTTT. This gives the protein CASLPSTSEKLFF.

J is TRBJ1-2 and V is TRBV7-3; D possibly corresponds to TRBD1 (5 bases). The length of the CDR3 is 13 residues. CDR1 is SGHTA, CDR2 FQGTGA, per germline. V was pared by 5 bases and J by 8 bases, with 15 bases between. DNA of the CDR3: TGTGCCAGCAGCCCAACGGGGGAGGGAGGCTACACCTTC. Protein sequence: CASSPTGEGGYTF. Full variable domain (missing parts from reference TRBV7-3 and TRBJ1-2): GAGVSQTPSNKVTEKGKYVELRCDPISGHTALYWYRQSLGQGPEFLIYFQGTGAADDSGLPNDRFFAVRPEGSVSTLKIQRTERGDSAVYLCASSPTGEGGYTFGSGTRLTVV.

This clone was counted between two and nine times. V and J are TRBV11-3 and TRBJ1-6; D is undetermined. The CDR3 runs to 13 residues. Germline V lookup: CDR1 SGHNT, CDR2 YENEEA. V was clipped by 2 bases and J by 7 bases, with 6 bases between them. CDR3 loop: CASSLRRNSPLHF. In DNA, the CDR3 is TGTGCCAGCAGCTTACGGAGAAATTCACCCCTCCACTTT.

This clone was picked up one time. The J gene is TRBJ1-5, the V gene TRBV19; D may be TRBD1 (6 bases). The CDR3 has 17 residues. The V and J ends lost 1 base and 1 base respectively, with 14 bases between them. Per the germline V gene, CDR1 is LNHDA and CDR2 is SQIVND (reference sequence). In DNA form, the CDR3 reads TGTGCCAGTAGTATAGTTGGGGGGCAGGGGAGCAATCAGCCCCAGCATTTT. Its translation is CASSIVGGQGSNQPQHF.

The chain combines TRBV11-2 with TRBJ2-7; 7 nucleotides align to TRBD1. The germline CDR1 and CDR2 sequences are SGHAT and FQNNGV. V shed 5 bases, J shed 2 bases, and the junction held 9 bases outside the gene matches. This CDR3 has 15 residues. The CDR3 DNA sequence: TGTGCCAGCAGCCCTGCCGTGGGACAGACCTACGAGCAGTACTTC. It encodes CASSPAVGQTYEQYF.

The chain has TRBV7-8 and TRBJ2-7; 8 bases agree with TRBD2. J gave up 7 bases and V 5 bases, and 16 bases lay outside the gene matches. There are 16 residues in the CDR3. The germline gives CDR1 SGHVS, CDR2 FQNEAQ. The DNA for the CDR3 is TGTGCCAGCAGCCCGGGCGTGGTAGCGGGATCTAGGGAGCAGTACTTC. It encodes CASSPGVVAGSREQYF.

The chain carries TRBV5-8 and TRBJ2-1, with D perhaps TRBD2 (6 bases). The CDR3 spans 14 residues. CDR1 is SGHTS and CDR2 is YDEGEE in the germline V gene. The V end lost 2 bases, the J end lost 5 bases, and 11 bases lay between the germline ends. CDR3 bases: TGTGCCAGCAGCTTCAGGGACTTGGACAATGAGCAGTTCTTC. Protein sequence: CASSFRDLDNEQFF.

This sequence joins TRBV15 and TRBJ2-2, with a tentative D call TRBD1 (6 bases). With 3 bases removed from V and 6 bases from J, the gap between germline ends came to 14 bases. This CDR3 has 15 residues. Germline V gene sequence: CDR1 LNHNV, CDR2 YYDKDF (reference sequence). The CDR3, as DNA: TGTGCCACCAGCAGGCGGACAGACGCCGCCGGGGAGCTGTTTTTT. Amino acids: CATSRRTDAAGELFF. The full variable domain, rest sourced from reference TRBV15 and TRBJ2-2, is DAMVIQNPRYQVTQFGKPVTLSCSQTLNHNVMYWYQQKSSQAPKLLFHYYDKDFNNEADTPDNFQSRRPNTSFCFLDIRSPGLGDTAMYLCATSRRTDAAGELFFGEGSRLTVL.

The gene calls are TRBV7-6 and TRBJ2-1, with 11 bases fitting TRBD2. Unmatched junction bases numbered 5, after V lost 7 bases and J lost 3 bases. Germline values: CDR1 SGHVS, CDR2 FNYEAQ. This CDR3 contains 15 residues. The CDR3 DNA sequence: TGTGCCAGCACCATGGGGACTAGCGGCTACAATGAGCAGTTCTTC. Translation: CASTMGTSGYNEQFF. Complete variable domain (other parts from reference TRBV7-6 and TRBJ2-1): GAGVSQSPRYKVTKRGQDVALRCDPISGHVSLYWYRQALGQGPEFLTYFNYEAQQDKSGLPNDRFSAERPEGSISTLTIQRTEQRDSAMYRCASTMGTSGYNEQFFGPGTRLTVL.

The CDR3 nucleotides are TGTGCCAGCAGCCAAACAGGAAACACCATATATTTT. Translation gives CASSQTGNTIYF. The rearrangement links TRBV7-2 to TRBJ1-3; D not certain. V was pared by 5 bases and J by 4 bases, with 6 bases between. The CDR3 extends over 12 amino acids. CDR1 and CDR2 (germline): SGHTA, FQGNSA.

The chain carries TRBV7-8 and TRBJ1-5, with unresolved D. With 5 bases removed from V and 0 bases from J, the gap between germline ends came to 11 bases. Germline values: CDR1 SGHVS, CDR2 FQNEAQ. This CDR3 spans 15 amino acids. The CDR3 coding sequence is TGTGCCAGCAGCCTGGGAGGTTATAGCAATCAGCCCCAGCATTTT. It encodes CASSLGGYSNQPQHF.

In its sample, this clone was seen a few times. This chain joins TRBV5-4 and TRBJ1-2; D is unclear. Germline assignment: CDR1 SGHNT and CDR2 YYREEE (reference sequence). Trimming cost V 3 bases and J 8 bases, with 11 bases left between them. CDR3 length: 12 amino acids. DNA of the CDR3: TGTGCCAGCAGCTCACAAAACACAGGCTACACCTTC. Translating it yields CASSSQNTGYTF.

The CDR3 DNA reads as TGTGCCAGCAGCTTACTCCTTGAGGGGCCTAATGAGCAGTTCTTC. Translating gives CASSLLLEGPNEQFF. The chain couples TRBV5-4 to TRBJ2-1; D could derive from TRBD1 or TRBD2 (5 bases each). The CDR3 covers 15 residues. Germline CDR1 SGHNT, CDR2 YYREEE (reference sequence). The ends were cut back, 2 bases at V and 7 bases at J, with 16 bases in the middle.

The J gene is TRBJ2-3, the V gene TRBV2; the D gene is possibly TRBD2 (5 bases). Trimming removed 4 bases at V and 0 bases at J, with 14 bases between. The CDR3 spans 16 residues. Germline-derived CDR1 and CDR2 are SNHLY and FYNNEI. CDR3 amino acids: CASSALLVSSTDTQYF. DNA of the CDR3: TGTGCCAGCAGTGCGCTACTAGTTTCCAGCACAGATACGCAGTATTTT.

The rearrangement uses TRBV15 and TRBJ2-2; no definite D call. Trimming stripped 5 bases from V and 0 bases from J, with 7 bases between. Germline CDR1 LNHNV, CDR2 YYDKDF (reference sequence). The CDR3 covers 14 residues. CDR3 residues: CATSPQANTGELFF. CDR3 nucleotides: TGTGCCACCAGCCCACAAGCGAACACCGGGGAGCTGTTTTTT.

The CDR3 here is CASSRRDSYEQYF. The CDR3 coding sequence is TGTGCCAGCAGCCGGCGGGACTCCTACGAGCAGTACTTC. The chain joins TRBV14 to TRBJ2-7; TRBD2 is a possible D gene (6 bases). Germline V gene lookup returns CDR1 SGHDN and CDR2 FVKESK. The V and J ends lost 4 bases and 0 bases respectively, with 7 bases between them. This CDR3 has 13 amino acids. Full variable domain (remainder filled in from reference TRBV14 and TRBJ2-7): EAGVTQFPSHSVIEKGQTVTLRCDPISGHDNLYWYRRVMGKEIKFLLHFVKESKQDESGMPNNRFLAERTGGTYSTLKVQPAELEDSGVYFCASSRRDSYEQYFGPGTRLTVT.

J is TRBJ1-1 and V is TRBV5-6; D call uncertain. The germline V gene has CDR1 SGHDT and CDR2 YYEEEE. CDR3 length equals 14 residues. Deletions cut 4 bases from V and 7 bases from J, with 17 bases between. CDR3 protein: CASSGFREQLEAFF. CDR3 nucleotide sequence: TGTGCCAGCAGCGGGTTTAGGGAACAGCTTGAAGCTTTCTTT.

The chain employs TRBV6-1 and TRBJ2-5, with 14 bases lining up with TRBD2. V was pared by 7 bases and J by 4 bases, with 5 bases of the junction left unmatched. CDR1 and CDR2 from the germline V gene are MNHNS and SASEGT. CDR3 length: 15 amino acids. CDR3 protein: CASTRLAGGRETQYF. The CDR3 nucleotides are TGTGCCAGCACGCGACTAGCGGGGGGGAGAGAGACCCAGTACTTC.

The chain recombines TRBV6-5 with TRBJ2-1; D tentatively fits TRBD1 or TRBD2 (6 bases each). With 2 bases removed from V and 12 bases from J, the gap between germline ends came to 17 bases. The germline gives CDR1 MNHEY, CDR2 SVGAGI. The CDR3 contains 14 residues. CDR3 region: CASSYRDGGLGQFF. In nucleotides, the CDR3 is TGTGCCAGCAGTTACAGAGACGGGGGCTTAGGGCAGTTCTTC.

This chain links TRBV5-1 with TRBJ2-1; D may match TRBD1 or TRBD2 (5 bases each). CDR1 and CDR2 (germline): SGHRS, YFSETQ. V lost 5 bases to trimming and J lost 9 bases, with 15 bases between them. The CDR3 contains 13 residues. The CDR3 here is CASRRDGGSEQFF. The CDR3, as DNA: TGCGCCAGCAGAAGGGACGGAGGTAGTGAGCAGTTCTTC.

V gene TRBV10-3 combines with J gene TRBJ1-4; weak D call: TRBD1 (5 bases). The germline gives CDR1 ENHRY, CDR2 SYGVKD. The CDR3 totals 11 residues. The V and J ends lost 4 bases and 8 bases respectively, with 5 bases between them. The CDR3 protein is CAISGGEKLFF. The CDR3 DNA reads TGTGCCATCAGTGGGGGGGAAAAACTGTTTTTT.

This rearrangement joins TRBV6-5 to TRBJ2-5, with D hard to call. The CDR3 consists of 13 residues. Germline loops: CDR1 MNHEY, CDR2 SVGAGI. V was shortened by 2 bases and J by 2 bases, with 6 bases between the two germline ends. For the CDR3, the DNA is TGTGCCAGCAGTTACCTTTCTCAAGAGACCCAGTACTTC. Its translation: CASSYLSQETQYF.

The chain employs TRBV27 and TRBJ1-1; perhaps TRBD1 as D (5 bases). The length of the CDR3 is 12 residues. Germline CDR1 is MNHEY and CDR2 is SMNVEV (reference sequence). Trimming took off 4 bases at V and 7 bases at J, with 10 bases between the two ends. Here the CDR3 reads CASSSGHGEAFF. Written as DNA, the CDR3 is TGTGCCAGCAGTTCAGGGCATGGTGAAGCTTTCTTT.